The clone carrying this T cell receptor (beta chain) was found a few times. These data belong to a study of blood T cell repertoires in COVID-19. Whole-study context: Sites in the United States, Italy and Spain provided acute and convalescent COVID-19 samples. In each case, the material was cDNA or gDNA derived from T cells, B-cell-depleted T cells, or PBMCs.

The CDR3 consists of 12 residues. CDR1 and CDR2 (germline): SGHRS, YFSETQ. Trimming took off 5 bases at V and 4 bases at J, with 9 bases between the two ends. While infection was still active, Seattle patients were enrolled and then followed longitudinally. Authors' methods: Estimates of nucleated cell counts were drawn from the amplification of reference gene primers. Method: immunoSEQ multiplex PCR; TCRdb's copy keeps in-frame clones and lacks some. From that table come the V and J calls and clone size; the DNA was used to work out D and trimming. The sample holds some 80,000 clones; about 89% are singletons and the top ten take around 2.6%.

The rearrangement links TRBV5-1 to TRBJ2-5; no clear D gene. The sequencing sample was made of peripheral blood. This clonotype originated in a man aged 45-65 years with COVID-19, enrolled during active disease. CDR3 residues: CASRLFGETQYF. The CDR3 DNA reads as TGCGCCAGCAGACTTTTCGGAGAGACCCAGTACTTC.